This T cell receptor (beta chain) was sequenced in a study of human CD8 memory T cell subsets. The study's findings and limits: Stem-like memory and precursor exhausted T cells had similarly high diversity, unlike effector memory cells.

UMI-labeled 5' RACE was used, and it produced the TCR beta libraries. Authors' data handling: Every TCR beta library contained from roughly 2,700 to 19,000 functional CDR3 beta clonotypes. No DNA is given; TCRdb re-called the 5' RACE reads and lists each CDR3 protein once. The V and J calls follow TCRdb's processing rather than the paper's. The sample includes some 7,000 distinct CDR3 sequences. TPEX cells were CCR7+ PD-1+ TIGIT+ early memory CD8+ T cells with exhausted-like traits. It was negative magnetic separation that enriched the total CD8+ T cells. Of note for this clonotype: Its antigen is not known.

Germline V gene sequence: CDR1 MDHEN, CDR2 SYDVKM. This CDR3 is built from 13 residues. The specimen sequenced was CD8+ T cells from PBMCs. The chain is built from TRBV28 and TRBJ2-7; no DNA is available, so the TRBD1 call from TCRdb remains unchecked. The sequence was collected from a human donor in good health. The CDR3 loop reads CASSRDSSYEQYF. The full variable domain, its missing parts supplied by reference TRBV28 and TRBJ2-7, is DVKVTQSSRYLVKRTGEKVFLECVQDMDHENMFWYRQDPGLGLRLIYFSYDVKMKEKGDIPEGYSVSREKKERFSLILESASTNQTSMYLCASSRDSSYEQYFGPGTRLTVT.